The rows below give T cell receptor beta chains drawn from one sample of a study of shared clonotypes between healthy human individuals. Using immunoSEQ multiplex PCR, the repertoire was profiled, and TCRdb retains in-frame clones only, with some absent. The table includes about 1 million clones, approximately 68% detected once. The specimen was memory CD4+ T cells sorted from blood. All receptors derive from a man aged 18 to 30 in good health. Both conserved end residues are part of each CDR3. D genes are given only for firm matches. Only part of the rows carry a size: once, few, many, or a class if the clone is expanded.

d_call | cdr3_length | j_call | v_call | clone_size | cdr3_aa | cdr3_nt
- | 12 | TRBJ1-3 | TRBV28 | many | CASMTARDTIYF | TGTGCCAGCATGACAGCGAGAGACACCATATATTTT
TRBD1 | 14 | TRBJ1-2 | TRBV6-1 | - | CASSEVGQGYGYTF | TGTGCCAGCAGTGAAGTTGGACAGGGGTATGGCTACACCTTC
TRBD1 | 14 | TRBJ1-1 | TRBV6-5 | - | CASSYSQGATEAFF | TGTGCCAGCAGTTACTCACAGGGGGCCACTGAAGCTTTCTTT
TRBD1 | 14 | TRBJ2-3 | TRBV7-2 | few | CASSLGTGGGTQYF | TGTGCCAGCAGCTTAGGGACAGGAGGTGGTACGCAGTATTTT
- | 15 | TRBJ2-7 | TRBV6-1 | - | CASSGNQGGGYEQYF | TGTGCCAGCAGTGGGAATCAGGGGGGCGGCTACGAGCAGTACTTC
- | 13 | TRBJ1-5 | TRBV7-8 | - | CASSVDLNQPQHF | TGTGCCAGCAGTGTGGACCTGAATCAGCCCCAGCATTTT
- | 14 | TRBJ2-1 | TRBV11-1 | - | CASTGPPGSDEQFF | TGTGCCAGCACCGGTCCCCCAGGGTCGGATGAGCAGTTCTTC
- | 12 | TRBJ2-7 | TRBV5-6 | - | CASSSIRYEQYF | TGTGCCAGCAGCTCAATAAGGTACGAGCAGTACTTC
- | 13 | TRBJ1-1 | TRBV6-5 | few | CASAIAEDTEAFF | TGTGCCAGCGCCATTGCGGAGGACACTGAAGCTTTCTTT
- | 16 | TRBJ1-5 | TRBV10-1 | once | CASTEKVRRGEQPQHF | TGCGCCAGCACCGAGAAGGTAAGGCGGGGGGAACAGCCCCAGCATTTT
- | 13 | TRBJ2-5 | TRBV2 | - | CASSQGRLETQYF | TGTGCCAGCAGTCAGGGGAGGTTAGAGACCCAGTACTTC
- | 15 | TRBJ1-5 | TRBV5-1 | - | CASSLGPESNQPQHF | TGCGCCAGCAGCTTGGGACCCGAGAGCAATCAGCCCCAGCATTTT
TRBD1 | 15 | TRBJ1-2 | TRBV5-4 | - | CASSTGQGEYYGYTF | TGTGCCAGCAGCACTGGACAGGGGGAGTACTATGGCTACACCTTC
- | 12 | TRBJ2-7 | TRBV7-9 | once | CASSLAGFEQYF | TGTGCCAGCAGCCTAGCAGGGTTCGAGCAGTACTTC
- | 13 | TRBJ1-2 | TRBV7-2 | few | CASSLDSLDGYTF | TGTGCCAGCAGCTTGGACAGCCTCGATGGCTACACCTTC
TRBD2 | 15 | TRBJ2-1 | TRBV19 | many | CASSIGGRADNEQFF | TGTGCCAGTAGTATAGGAGGGAGGGCTGACAATGAGCAGTTCTTC
TRBD1 | 13 | TRBJ2-5 | TRBV6-6 | - | CASSPGTALTQYF | TGTGCCAGCAGCCCGGGGACAGCGTTGACCCAGTACTTC
- | 13 | TRBJ2-7 | TRBV11-2 | few | CASSFRQGYEQYF | TGTGCCAGCAGCTTTCGGCAGGGGTACGAGCAGTACTTC
TRBD1 | 17 | TRBJ1-1 | TRBV27 | - | CASSAQGARWENTEAFF | TGTGCCAGCAGTGCCCAGGGGGCAAGGTGGGAGAACACTGAAGCTTTCTTT
TRBD2 | 15 | TRBJ2-2 | TRBV28 | - | CASSLNGAGAGELFF | TGTGCCAGCAGTTTAAACGGGGCGGGAGCCGGGGAGCTGTTTTTT
- | 16 | TRBJ1-1 | TRBV5-1 | - | CASSTQSWGANTEAFF | TGCGCCAGCAGCACCCAAAGTTGGGGGGCGAACACTGAAGCTTTCTTT
- | 15 | TRBJ1-5 | TRBV6-1 | few | CASSEGNPSNQPQHF | TGTGCCAGCAGTGAAGGGAACCCTAGCAATCAGCCCCAGCATTTT
TRBD1 | 17 | TRBJ2-1 | TRBV19 | - | CASSPGQGAGRLNEQFF | TGTGCCAGTAGTCCGGGACAGGGGGCTGGACGCCTCAATGAGCAGTTCTTC
TRBD2 | 15 | TRBJ2-3 | TRBV5-1 | - | CASSLNPGGTDTQYF | TGCGCCAGCAGCTTGAACCCGGGAGGGACAGATACGCAGTATTTT
TRBD2 | 13 | TRBJ2-5 | TRBV30 | - | CAWSHGLAETQYF | TGTGCCTGGAGCCACGGACTAGCAGAGACCCAGTACTTC
TRBD2 | 15 | TRBJ2-1 | TRBV5-4 | - | CASSPGTSGYNEQFF | TGTGCCAGCAGCCCCGGGACTAGCGGATACAATGAGCAGTTCTTC
- | 14 | TRBJ1-1 | TRBV4-1 | - | CASSQVSVHTEAFF | TGCGCCAGCAGCCAAGTATCAGTGCACACTGAAGCTTTCTTT
- | 16 | TRBJ1-2 | TRBV5-1 | - | CASSLGTGPLNYGYTF | TGCGCCAGCAGCTTGGGCACAGGGCCACTTAACTATGGCTACACCTTC
- | 18 | TRBJ1-3 | TRBV11-2 | - | CASSRTVDGGVSGNTIYF | TGTGCCAGCAGCCGAACCGTGGACGGAGGAGTCTCTGGAAACACCATATATTTT
- | 15 | TRBJ1-3 | TRBV4-3 | - | CASSQEGIGGNTIYF | TGCGCCAGCAGCCAAGAGGGAATTGGTGGAAACACCATATATTTT
TRBD1 | 16 | TRBJ1-3 | TRBV2 | - | CASSELTGGTGNTIYF | TGTGCCAGCAGTGAGTTGACAGGGGGCACTGGAAACACCATATATTTT
- | 12 | TRBJ1-2 | TRBV6-5 | - | CASSLRGSSYTF | TGTGCCAGCAGTTTACGGGGGTCGAGCTACACCTTC
- | 15 | TRBJ2-5 | TRBV7-2 | - | CASSSGLQYQETQYF | TGTGCCAGCAGCTCAGGACTGCAGTACCAAGAGACCCAGTACTTC
- | 13 | TRBJ2-5 | TRBV27 | - | CASSLSPEGTQYF | TGTGCCAGCAGTTTATCACCGGAAGGGACCCAGTACTTC
- | 11 | TRBJ2-1 | TRBV20-1 | - | CSAGYGNEQFF | TGCAGTGCGGGCTATGGAAATGAGCAGTTCTTC
TRBD1 | 15 | TRBJ2-7 | TRBV11-2 | - | CASSLGTGAFDEQYF | TGTGCCAGCAGCTTAGGGACAGGGGCCTTCGACGAGCAGTACTTC
- | 14 | TRBJ2-3 | TRBV6-1 | - | CASSESRRTDTQYF | TGTGCCAGCAGTGAATCTAGGAGGACAGATACGCAGTATTTT
- | 15 | TRBJ2-2 | TRBV11-2 | - | CASSLAGRITGELFF | TGTGCCAGCAGCCTGGCGGGACGGATCACCGGGGAGCTGTTTTTT
- | 12 | TRBJ2-1 | TRBV2 | - | CASVSGGNEQFF | TGTGCCAGCGTTAGTGGGGGGAATGAGCAGTTCTTC
TRBD1 | 15 | TRBJ2-7 | TRBV11-2 | - | CASSVGTVKNYEQYF | TGTGCCAGCAGCGTGGGGACAGTCAAAAACTACGAGCAGTACTTC
TRBD2 | 15 | TRBJ2-3 | TRBV7-6 | - | CASSVWGGEADTQYF | TGTGCCAGCAGTGTCTGGGGAGGGGAGGCAGATACGCAGTATTTT
- | 17 | TRBJ2-6 | TRBV7-9 | - | CASSLMSGRAGANVLTF | TGTGCCAGCAGCTTAATGTCGGGGCGGGCTGGGGCCAACGTCCTGACTTTC
TRBD2 | 15 | TRBJ2-3 | TRBV5-1 | - | CASSLGRGDTDTQYF | TGCGCCAGCAGCTTGGGACGGGGGGACACAGATACGCAGTATTTT
- | 14 | TRBJ2-7 | TRBV6-5 | - | CASSRGFEASEQYF | TGTGCCAGCAGTAGGGGGTTTGAAGCGTCCGAGCAGTACTTC
- | 15 | TRBJ1-4 | TRBV7-2 | - | CASSLGRGINEKLFF | TGTGCCAGCAGCTTAGGAAGGGGTATCAATGAAAAACTGTTTTTT
- | 14 | TRBJ1-1 | TRBV6-5 | - | CASSYGGGNTEAFF | TGTGCCAGCAGTTATGGGGGGGGGAACACTGAAGCTTTCTTT
TRBD2 | 16 | TRBJ2-1 | TRBV7-2 | once | CASLRPNGRADNEQFF | TGTGCCAGCCTCCGCCCGAACGGGAGGGCCGACAATGAGCAGTTCTTC
- | 12 | TRBJ2-7 | TRBV14 | - | CASSQGSYEQYF | TGTGCCAGCAGCCAGGGGAGCTACGAGCAGTACTTC
- | 13 | TRBJ1-5 | TRBV28 | - | CASNYQRGQPQHF | TGTGCCAGCAACTACCAGAGGGGCCAGCCCCAGCATTTT
- | 13 | TRBJ2-5 | TRBV7-2 | many | CASSLVQQETQYF | TGTGCCAGCAGCTTAGTACAACAAGAGACCCAGTACTTC